These T cell receptor beta chains were read from a single sample in a study of control samples from healthy donors and cancer patients. Method: immunoSEQ multiplex PCR; TCRdb's copy keeps in-frame clones and lacks some. The table lists about 100,000 clones, 70% to 90% of them singletons. The sequencing sample was made of blood. These receptors originate from a man aged 30 to 45 in good health. Both conserved end residues are trimmed from each CDR3. Each record gives: V gene, J gene, CDR3 protein.

TRBV6-4	TRBJ2-2	ASRADWSNTGELF
TRBV6-6	TRBJ2-5	ASMLAGPKETQY
TRBV3-1/TRBV3-2	TRBJ2-6	AGSPTSSGANVLT
TRBV11-3	TRBJ2-2	ASSLAGGGREDTGELF
TRBV9	TRBJ1-3	ASSLQRGGTGNTIY
TRBV11-2	TRBJ2-5	ASSPNSRETQY
TRBV28	TRBJ1-1	ASSTGGSMNTEAF
TRBV3-1/TRBV3-2	TRBJ2-2	ASSQDTGELF
TRBV11-2	TRBJ2-7	ASSNMIRDRGNEQY
TRBV19	TRBJ1-5	ASRTAAPSNQPQH
TRBV7-6	TRBJ2-3	ASSRLTGDRDTQY
TRBV6-6	TRBJ1-2	ASRTGTGRYGYT
TRBV7-9	TRBJ2-3	ASSLGTTSTDTQY
TRBV27	TRBJ2-7	ASRLTSGLEQY
TRBV28	TRBJ2-3	ASSLAGEGVTQY
TRBV19	TRBJ2-2	ASSMAPTSGRDVTGELF
TRBV27	TRBJ1-5	ASSFRNQPQH
TRBV3-1/TRBV3-2	TRBJ2-5	ASTSTRDGLAQY
TRBV3-1/TRBV3-2	TRBJ1-1	ASSRGRTEAF
TRBV15	TRBJ1-1	AAGQGTEAF
TRBV15	TRBJ1-2	ATSRAGTDYNYGYT
TRBV6-2/TRBV6-3	TRBJ1-1	ASSLTEGNTEAF
TRBV15	TRBJ2-7	ATSRPGQGLYEQY
TRBV29-1	TRBJ2-2	SVEGKGTGELF
TRBV7-2	TRBJ2-1	ASSLWSSLGYNEQF
TRBV5-1	TRBJ2-5	ASSLSGNQETQY
TRBV10-3	TRBJ2-7	AISDRDTVHEQY
TRBV19	TRBJ1-1	ASSIFGQGGGTEAF
TRBV6-2/TRBV6-3	TRBJ1-5	ASSYTGSNQPQH
TRBV18	TRBJ2-1	ASSIMDEQF
TRBV30	TRBJ1-5	AWSTLVDQPQH
TRBV21-1	TRBJ2-1	ASSPWGGINEQF